This T cell receptor (beta chain) was found in a study of T cell responses to AZD1222 COVID-19 vaccine. Across the study: The analysis combined second doses at about 4 or about 12 weeks.

General study results and limits: An increase in Spike-specific TCR breadth and depth was observed after two AZD1222 doses. Baseline seropositivity occurred in only six or seven AZD1222 recipients. Targeting of unmutated variant regions was reportedly seen in nearly half of spike-specific TCRs.

This clone has just a few counts. Its antigen is still unknown. V lost 7 bases and J 0 bases, leaving 10 bases between the germline ends. This CDR3 spans 14 amino acids. Germline assignment: CDR1 LNHDA and CDR2 SQIVND (reference sequence). Assay used: immunoSEQ multiplex PCR; TCRdb lists only in-frame clones, some missing. The sample lists some 120,000 clones, roughly 89% occurring once. The V gene is TRBV19, the J gene TRBJ1-5; perhaps TRBD1 as D (5 bases). Here the sequenced sample was peripheral blood, taken on day 0 of AZD1222 vaccination. This TCR came from an adult in good health. CDR3 sequence: CASMQGDSNQPQHF. The CDR3 DNA reads TGTGCCAGTATGCAGGGCGATAGCAATCAGCCCCAGCATTTT.